The 2 T cell receptor beta chains listed next were all sequenced from one sample in a study of metastatic and nonmetastatic thyroid tumors. TCRdb re-called the PCR reads via MiXCR. This table has around 28,000 clones, 25% to 30% appearing once. None of the patients had undergone any treatment ahead of thyroid surgery. The sample was blood. These receptors all stem from a female donor with papillary thyroid cancer or a benign thyroid nodule (not recorded which). Some clones in this sample may be carry-over from other donors' samples.

In nucleotides, the CDR3 is TGCGCCAGCAGATTAGGCGGGGTGGGCTACGAGCAGTACTTC. Amino acids: CASRLGGVGYEQYF. The rearrangement links TRBV5-1 to TRBJ2-7; a weak D match, TRBD2 (6 bases). Germline V gene sequence: CDR1 SGHRS, CDR2 YFSETQ. V gave up 5 bases and J gave up 3 bases, with 15 bases separating them. The CDR3 covers 14 residues.

The chain employs TRBV2 and TRBJ2-1; no reliable D call. The CDR3 has 17 amino acids. The V end lost 0 bases, the J end lost 2 bases, and 14 bases lay between the germline ends. Germline V CDR1 and CDR2: SNHLY, FYNNEI. The CDR3: CASSEARGNPPYNEQFF. CDR3 DNA sequence: TGTGCCAGCAGTGAAGCTCGTGGGAACCCTCCCTACAATGAGCAGTTCTTC.